This T cell receptor (beta chain) was documented in a study of cytomegalovirus exposure and HLA in healthy donors. Overall study context: The 130 or so validation repertoires were reported in a later analysis to have been generated on the same platform as the roughly 700 first-cohort repertoires. Study results and caveats: Clusters of TCRs from the first cohort tended to co-occur in the roughly 120 validation repertoires (as a later analysis found). The majority of TCR sequences were rare, yet some public TCRs appeared in many donors. The classifier was said to identify cytomegalovirus status with high specificity and sensitivity.

The CDR3 has 15 amino acids. Germline CDR1 SGHAT, CDR2 FQNNGV. The V segment lost 3 bases and the J segment 1 base; nucleotides outside the gene matches: 3. Turning to this clone: Antigen specificity is unknown.

TCRdb keeps only in-frame clones here, not all; method: immunoSEQ multiplex PCR. The sample includes about 88,000 clones, roughly 97% of them seen just once. The chain links TRBV11-2 to TRBJ1-1, with 9 bases identical to TRBD1. The specimen was PBMCs. This receptor was identified in a man aged 18 to 35 in good health and CMV-seronegative. CDR3 in DNA: TGTGCCAGCAGCTTTCGACAGGGGGAGAACACTGAAGCTTTCTTT. Its protein is CASSFRQGENTEAFF.